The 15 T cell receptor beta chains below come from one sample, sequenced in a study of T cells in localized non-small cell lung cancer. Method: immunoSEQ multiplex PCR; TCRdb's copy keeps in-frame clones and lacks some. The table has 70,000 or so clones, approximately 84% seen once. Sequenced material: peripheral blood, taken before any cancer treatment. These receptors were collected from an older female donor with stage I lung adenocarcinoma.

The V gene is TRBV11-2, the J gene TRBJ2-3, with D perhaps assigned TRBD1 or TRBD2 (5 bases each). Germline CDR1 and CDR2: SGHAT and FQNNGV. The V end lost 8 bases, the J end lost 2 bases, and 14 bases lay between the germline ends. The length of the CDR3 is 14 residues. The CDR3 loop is CASDGSGTTDTQYF. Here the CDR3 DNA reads TGTGCCAGCGACGGCTCCGGGACCACAGATACGCAGTATTTT.

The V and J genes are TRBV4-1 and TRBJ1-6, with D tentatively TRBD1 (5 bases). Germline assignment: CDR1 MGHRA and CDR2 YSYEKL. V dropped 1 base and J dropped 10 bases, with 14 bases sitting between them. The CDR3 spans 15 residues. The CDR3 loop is CASSQGEGRGSPLHF. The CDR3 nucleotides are TGCGCCAGCAGCCAAGGGGAGGGGAGAGGATCACCCCTCCACTTT.

CDR3 DNA: TGTGCCAGCAGCTTAGGAGGGGGCGGCTACAATGAGCAGTTCTTC. It encodes CASSLGGGGYNEQFF. The genes are TRBV7-2 and TRBJ2-1; 7 bases are a match to TRBD1. The germline CDR1 and CDR2 sequences are SGHTA and FQGNSA. The CDR3 runs to 15 residues. With V trimmed by 1 base and J by 3 bases, 3 bases remained unmatched. The complete variable domain, with remaining parts taken from reference TRBV7-2 and TRBJ2-1, reads GAGVSQSPSNKVTEKGKDVELRCDPISGHTALYWYRQSLGQGLEFLIYFQGNSAPDKSGLPSDRFSAERTGGSVSTLTIQRTQQEDSAVYLCASSLGGGGYNEQFFGPGTRLTVL.

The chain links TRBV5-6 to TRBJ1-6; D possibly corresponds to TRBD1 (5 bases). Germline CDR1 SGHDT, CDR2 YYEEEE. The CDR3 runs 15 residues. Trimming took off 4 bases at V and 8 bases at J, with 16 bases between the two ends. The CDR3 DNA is TGTGCCAGCAGCGTTACCGACAGTGAAGATTCACCCCTCCACTTT. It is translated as CASSVTDSEDSPLHF.

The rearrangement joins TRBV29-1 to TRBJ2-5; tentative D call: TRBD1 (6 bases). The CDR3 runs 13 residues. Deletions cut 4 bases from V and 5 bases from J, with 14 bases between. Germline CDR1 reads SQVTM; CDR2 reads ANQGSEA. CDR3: CSVAGQREETQYF. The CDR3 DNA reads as TGCAGCGTTGCCGGACAGAGAGAGGAGACCCAGTACTTC.

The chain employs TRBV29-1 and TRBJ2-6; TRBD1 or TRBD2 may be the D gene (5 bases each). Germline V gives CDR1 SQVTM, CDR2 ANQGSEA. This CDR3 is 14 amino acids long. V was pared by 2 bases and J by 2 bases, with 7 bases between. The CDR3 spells CSVERGAGANVLTF. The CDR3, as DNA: TGCAGCGTTGAAAGGGGAGCTGGGGCCAACGTCCTGACTTTC.

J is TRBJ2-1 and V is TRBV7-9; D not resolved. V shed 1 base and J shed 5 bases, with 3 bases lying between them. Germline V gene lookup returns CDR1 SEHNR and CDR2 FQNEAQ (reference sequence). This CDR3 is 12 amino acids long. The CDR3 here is CASSLVDNEQFF. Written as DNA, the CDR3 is TGTGCCAGCAGCTTAGTAGACAATGAGCAGTTCTTC.

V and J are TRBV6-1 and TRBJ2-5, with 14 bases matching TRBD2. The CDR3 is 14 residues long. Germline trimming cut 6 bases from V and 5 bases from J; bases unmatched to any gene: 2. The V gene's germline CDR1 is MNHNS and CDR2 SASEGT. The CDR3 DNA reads TGTGCCAGCAGGGGACTAGCGGGAGTTGAGACCCAGTACTTC. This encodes CASRGLAGVETQYF.

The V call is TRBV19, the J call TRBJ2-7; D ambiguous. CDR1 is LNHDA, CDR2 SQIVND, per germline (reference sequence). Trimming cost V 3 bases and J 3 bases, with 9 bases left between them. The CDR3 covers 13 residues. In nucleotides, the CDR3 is TGTGCCAGTAGTATCGGAGTGGGCTACGAGCAGTACTTC. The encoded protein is CASSIGVGYEQYF.

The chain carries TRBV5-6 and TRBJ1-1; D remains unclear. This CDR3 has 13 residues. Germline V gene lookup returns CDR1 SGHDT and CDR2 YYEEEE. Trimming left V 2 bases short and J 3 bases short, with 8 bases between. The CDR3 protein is CASSFGVDTEAFF. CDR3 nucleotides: TGTGCCAGCAGCTTCGGGGTGGACACTGAAGCTTTCTTT.

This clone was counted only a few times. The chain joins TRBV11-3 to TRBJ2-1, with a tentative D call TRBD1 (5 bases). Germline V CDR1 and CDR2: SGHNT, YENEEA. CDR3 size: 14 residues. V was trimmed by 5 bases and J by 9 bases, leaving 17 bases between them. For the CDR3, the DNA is TGTGCCAGCAGCGTTGGGCAGGGTTCGGGTGAGCAGTTCTTC. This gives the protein CASSVGQGSGEQFF.

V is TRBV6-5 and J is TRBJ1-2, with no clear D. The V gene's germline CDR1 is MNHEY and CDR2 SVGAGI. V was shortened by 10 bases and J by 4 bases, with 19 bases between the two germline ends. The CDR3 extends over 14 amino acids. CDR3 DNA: TGTGCCACCAGGCATCTCCGGTCCCTCTATGGCTACACCTTC. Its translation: CATRHLRSLYGYTF.

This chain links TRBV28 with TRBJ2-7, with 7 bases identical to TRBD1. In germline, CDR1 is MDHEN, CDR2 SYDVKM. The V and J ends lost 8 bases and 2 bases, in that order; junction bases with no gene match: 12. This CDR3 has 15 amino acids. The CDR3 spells CASGEGGAITYEQYF. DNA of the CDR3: TGTGCCAGCGGAGAAGGGGGCGCCATCACCTACGAGCAGTACTTC.

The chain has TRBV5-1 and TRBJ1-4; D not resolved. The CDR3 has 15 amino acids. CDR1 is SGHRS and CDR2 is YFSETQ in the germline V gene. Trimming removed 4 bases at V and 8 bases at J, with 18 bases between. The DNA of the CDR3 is TGCGCCAGCAGCCCACAACAAGGGCTGGGAGAAAAACTGTTTTTT. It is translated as CASSPQQGLGEKLFF.

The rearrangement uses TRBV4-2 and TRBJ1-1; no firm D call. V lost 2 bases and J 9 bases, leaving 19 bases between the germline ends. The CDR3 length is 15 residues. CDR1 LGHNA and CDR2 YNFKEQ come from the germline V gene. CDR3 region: CASSQQSDWMDQAFF. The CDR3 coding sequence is TGTGCCAGCAGCCAACAAAGTGACTGGATGGACCAAGCTTTCTTT.